What follows are 23 T cell receptor beta chains derived from one specimen sequenced in a study of blood T cell repertoires in COVID-19. Measured with immunoSEQ multiplex PCR; TCRdb has only the in-frame clones, and not every one. The table includes roughly 100,000 clones, 75% to 95% detected once. The material sequenced was peripheral blood. All receptors derive from a man younger than 35 with acute or convalescent COVID-19.

The V gene is TRBV4-1, the J gene TRBJ1-6; TRBD1 is a possible D gene (6 bases). The length of the CDR3 is 15 residues. Germline V gene data show CDR1 as MGHRA and CDR2 as YSYEKL. Trimming shortened V by 3 bases and J by 7 bases, and 13 bases separated the two germline ends. The CDR3 protein is CASSQDGQFNSPLHF. CDR3 sequence (DNA): TGCGCCAGCAGCCAGGACGGACAGTTCAATTCACCCCTCCACTTT.

V and J are TRBV5-4 and TRBJ1-1; no firm D call. CDR1 and CDR2 (germline): SGHNT, YYREEE (reference sequence). This CDR3 contains 12 residues. V lost 4 bases, J lost 2 bases, and 6 bases lay in between. The CDR3 is CASSPSNTEAFF. The CDR3 nucleotides read TGTGCCAGCAGCCCATCCAACACTGAAGCTTTCTTT. Using reference TRBV5-4 and TRBJ1-1 for the parts outside the CDR3, the full variable domain is ETGVTQSPTHLIKTRGQQVTLRCSSQSGHNTVSWYQQALGQGPQFIFQYYREEENGRGNFPPRFSGLQFPNYSSELNVNALELDDSALYLCASSPSNTEAFFGQGTRLTVV.

The rearrangement links TRBV18 to TRBJ1-2; 7 bases are shared with TRBD1. CDR1 and CDR2 from the germline V gene are KGHSH and LQKENI. The CDR3 consists of 15 residues. Trimming took 2 bases from V and 0 from J; bases not matched to a gene: 3. The CDR3 coding sequence is TGTGCCAGCTCACCATCCCAGGGGGCTAACTATGGCTACACCTTC. It specifies CASSPSQGANYGYTF.

V usage is TRBV18 and J usage is TRBJ2-7; D ambiguous. CDR3 length equals 14 residues. Germline V gives CDR1 KGHSH, CDR2 LQKENI. V lost 1 base, J lost 1 base, and 8 bases lay in between. The CDR3 nucleotides are TGTGCCAGCTCACCACTACACCAGTCCTACGAGCAGTACTTC. It codes for CASSPLHQSYEQYF.

Here the CDR3 DNA reads TGTGCCAGCAGCTTAGTGGGGGGAGGCACAGATACGCAGTATTTT. This gives the protein CASSLVGGGTDTQYF. This chain links TRBV7-9 with TRBJ2-3, with a possible D match to TRBD2 (6 bases). CDR1 and CDR2 (germline): SEHNR, FQNEAQ (reference sequence). The V gene lost 1 base and the J gene lost 1 base, with 9 bases spanning the gap. There are 15 residues in the CDR3.

The chain is built from TRBV11-3 and TRBJ2-5; 8 bases align to TRBD2. Germline V CDR1 and CDR2: SGHNT, YENEEA. The trim removed 11 bases at V and 4 bases at J, leaving 12 bases unmatched. The CDR3 is made up of 14 amino acids. CDR3 nucleotides: TGTGCCTCACAGCGGGAGTCGGATGGAGAGACCCAGTACTTC. This codes for CASQRESDGETQYF.

J is TRBJ1-1 and V is TRBV19, with D possibly being TRBD1 (5 bases). There are 14 residues in the CDR3. With 8 bases removed from V and 10 bases from J, the gap between germline ends came to 23 bases. Germline V gene sequence: CDR1 LNHDA, CDR2 SQIVND (reference sequence). The CDR3 sequence is CASYHSPRFGGAFF. The DNA for the CDR3 is TGTGCCAGTTATCACAGCCCTCGGTTCGGGGGAGCTTTCTTT.

This sequence joins TRBV3-1 (or the pseudogene TRBV3-2) and TRBJ1-5, with 11 nucleotides matching TRBD1. This CDR3 region has 16 residues. In germline, CDR1 is LGHDT, CDR2 YNNKEL (reference sequence). V gave up 0 bases and J gave up 6 bases; unmatched junction bases: 4. CDR3 coding DNA: TGTGCCAGCAGCCAAGAGGGACAGGGGGGCGGTCAGCCCCAGCATTTT. Residues: CASSQEGQGGGQPQHF.

Written as DNA, the CDR3 is TGTGCCAGCAGACCCACAGGGGGGAACTATGGCTACACCTTC. Amino acids: CASRPTGGNYGYTF. The chain combines TRBV7-2 with TRBJ1-2; 8 positions agree with TRBD1. V shed 6 bases and J 2 bases; nucleotides not matched to a gene: 5. This CDR3 spans 14 amino acids. Per the germline V gene, CDR1 is SGHTA and CDR2 is FQGNSA.

The J gene is TRBJ2-7, the V gene TRBV5-4; D is ambiguous. Germline V gene data show CDR1 as SGHNT and CDR2 as YYREEE (reference sequence). V was shortened by 3 bases and J by 6 bases, with 7 bases between the two germline ends. CDR3 length: 11 residues. For the CDR3, the DNA is TGTGCCAGCAGCTCCGAGGTCGAGCAGTACTTC. It encodes CASSSEVEQYF.

This clone was seen once. The chain combines TRBV24-1 with TRBJ2-3, with 11 bases aligning to TRBD2. With V trimmed by 1 base and J by 0 bases, 2 bases remained unmatched. This CDR3 is 17 amino acids long. The germline V gene has CDR1 KGHDR and CDR2 SFDVKD. CDR3 loop: CATSDFWTSGSTDTQYF. In DNA, the CDR3 is TGTGCCACCAGTGATTTTTGGACTAGCGGGAGCACAGATACGCAGTATTTT.

This chain joins TRBV28 and TRBJ1-5, with 7 nucleotides matching TRBD1. V dropped 6 bases and J dropped 5; count of bases not matched to a gene: 4. In germline, CDR1 is MDHEN, CDR2 SYDVKM. The CDR3 has 13 amino acids. This CDR3 reads CASSGTVYQPQHF. Written as DNA, the CDR3 is TGTGCCAGCAGCGGGACAGTGTATCAGCCCCAGCATTTT.

The V and J genes are TRBV5-8 and TRBJ2-2; D may be TRBD1 (6 bases). The CDR3 spans 15 residues. The V end lost 2 bases, the J end lost 1 base, and 9 bases lay between the germline ends. Germline V CDR1 and CDR2: SGHTS, YDEGEE. The CDR3 here is CASSFGTLNTGELFF. In nucleotides, the CDR3 is TGTGCCAGCAGCTTCGGGACACTGAACACCGGGGAGCTGTTTTTT.

V usage is TRBV19 and J usage is TRBJ1-5; the D gene is possibly TRBD1 (5 bases). The CDR3 spans 13 residues. Germline CDR1 and CDR2: LNHDA and SQIVND (reference sequence). Trimming pared 7 bases from V and 6 bases from J, leaving 13 bases between. The CDR3 DNA sequence: TGTGCCAGTACCTGGGGGGGTCGTCAGCCCCAGCATTTT. This translates into CASTWGGRQPQHF. Looking up the rest from reference TRBV19 and TRBJ1-5 gives the full variable domain: DGGITQSPKYLFRKEGQNVTLSCEQNLNHDAMYWYRQDPGQGLRLIYYSQIVNDFQKGDIAEGYSVSREKKESFPLTVTSAQKNPTAFYLCASTWGGRQPQHFGDGTRLSIL.

This clone appeared a single time. J is TRBJ2-1 and V is TRBV18; weak D call: TRBD1 (5 bases). Germline V CDR1 and CDR2: KGHSH, LQKENI. The V and J ends lost 2 bases and 0 bases respectively, with 11 bases between them. The CDR3 is 16 residues long. In DNA form, the CDR3 reads TGTGCCAGCTCACCAAGCACAGGAAGCTCCTACAATGAGCAGTTCTTC. This translates into CASSPSTGSSYNEQFF.

The chain employs TRBV2 and TRBJ1-1; D possibly corresponds to TRBD1 (6 bases). V shed 4 bases and J shed 4 bases, with 13 bases lying between them. The CDR3 sequence is 14 residues long. The germline V gene has CDR1 SNHLY and CDR2 FYNNEI. This chain's CDR3 is CASSAGAPVTEAFF. The DNA of the CDR3 is TGTGCCAGCAGTGCAGGGGCGCCGGTCACTGAAGCTTTCTTT.

The V and J genes are TRBV27 and TRBJ1-2; 10 nucleotides line up with TRBD1. Germline V gene sequence: CDR1 MNHEY, CDR2 SMNVEV (reference sequence). The CDR3 covers 15 residues. After removal of 4 bases from V and 2 bases from J, the junction contained 4 bases not matched to a gene. The CDR3 bases are TGTGCCAGCAGTTCTCCGGACAGGGGGAACTATGGCTACACCTTC. This sequence encodes CASSSPDRGNYGYTF.

The rearrangement links TRBV12-3 or TRBV12-4 to TRBJ1-2, with D perhaps matching TRBD1 (6 bases). V was cut by 2 bases and J by 8 bases, with 6 bases left in between. CDR3 size: 11 residues. For the CDR3, the DNA is TGTGCCAGCAGTTTAAGGGGGGGCTACACCTTC. This gives the protein CASSLRGGYTF.

CDR3 sequence: CASSPRGVYEQYF. CDR3 coding DNA: TGTGCCAGCAGCCCACGGGGGGTGTACGAGCAGTACTTC. V usage is TRBV9 and J usage is TRBJ2-7; 7 bases match TRBD2. V lost 4 bases to trimming and J lost 4 bases; unmatched junction nucleotides: 5. This CDR3 spans 13 amino acids. The germline V gene has CDR1 SGDLS and CDR2 YYNGEE.

This chain uses TRBV5-1 with TRBJ1-6; D may be TRBD1 (6 bases). CDR1 and CDR2 (germline): SGHRS, YFSETQ. The V and J ends lost 0 bases and 9 bases respectively, with 19 bases between them. The CDR3 is 17 residues long. The CDR3 loop is CASSLVSVGRGGSPLHF. CDR3 nucleotides: TGCGCCAGCAGCTTGGTATCAGTCGGCAGGGGTGGTTCACCCCTCCACTTT.

The CDR3 is CASSPRDSRTFVITEAFF. In nucleotides, the CDR3 is TGTGCCAGCAGCCCCCGGGACAGCCGGACATTTGTGATTACTGAAGCTTTCTTT. The rearrangement joins TRBV21-1 to TRBJ1-1; the table names TRBD1, a call not compared with the DNA. TRBV21-1 has pseudogene status. This CDR3 is built from 18 residues.

The chain uses TRBV9 and TRBJ2-7; D is unresolved. This CDR3 spans 15 amino acids. V shed 4 bases and J shed 0 bases, with 14 bases lying between them. CDR1 is SGDLS and CDR2 is YYNGEE in the germline V gene. The CDR3, as DNA: TGTGCCAGCAGCCCTCACGGCGGAAGCTCCTACGAGCAGTACTTC. This gives the protein CASSPHGGSSYEQYF.

The chain joins TRBV5-4 to TRBJ2-2; TRBD1 matches at 7 bases. Trimming at V came to 0 bases and at J to 3 bases, leaving 5 bases not matched to a gene. Germline V lookup: CDR1 SGHNT, CDR2 YYREEE (reference sequence). This CDR3 comprises 16 residues. Written as DNA, the CDR3 is TGTGCCAGCAGCTTGGATAGCCAGGGGGACACCGGGGAGCTGTTTTTT. Its protein product is CASSLDSQGDTGELFF.